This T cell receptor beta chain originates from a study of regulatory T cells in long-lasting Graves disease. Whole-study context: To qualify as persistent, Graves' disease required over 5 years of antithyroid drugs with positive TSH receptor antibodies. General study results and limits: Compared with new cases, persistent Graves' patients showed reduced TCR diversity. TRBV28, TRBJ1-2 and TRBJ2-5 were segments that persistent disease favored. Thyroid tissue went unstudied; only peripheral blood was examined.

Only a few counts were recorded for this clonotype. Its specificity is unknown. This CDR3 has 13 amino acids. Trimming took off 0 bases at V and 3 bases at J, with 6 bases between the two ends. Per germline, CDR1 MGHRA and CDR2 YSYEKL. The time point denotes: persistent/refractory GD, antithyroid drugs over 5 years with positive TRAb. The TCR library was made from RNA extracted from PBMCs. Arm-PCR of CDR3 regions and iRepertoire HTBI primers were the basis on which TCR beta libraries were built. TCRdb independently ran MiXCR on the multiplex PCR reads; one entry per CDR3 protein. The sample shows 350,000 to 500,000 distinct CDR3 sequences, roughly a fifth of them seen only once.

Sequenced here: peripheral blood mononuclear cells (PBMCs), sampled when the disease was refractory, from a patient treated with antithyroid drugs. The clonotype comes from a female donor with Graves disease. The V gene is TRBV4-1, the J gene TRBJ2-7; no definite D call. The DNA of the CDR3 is TGCGCCAGCAGCCAAGAGAGGAACTACGAGCAGTACTTC. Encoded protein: CASSQERNYEQYF.